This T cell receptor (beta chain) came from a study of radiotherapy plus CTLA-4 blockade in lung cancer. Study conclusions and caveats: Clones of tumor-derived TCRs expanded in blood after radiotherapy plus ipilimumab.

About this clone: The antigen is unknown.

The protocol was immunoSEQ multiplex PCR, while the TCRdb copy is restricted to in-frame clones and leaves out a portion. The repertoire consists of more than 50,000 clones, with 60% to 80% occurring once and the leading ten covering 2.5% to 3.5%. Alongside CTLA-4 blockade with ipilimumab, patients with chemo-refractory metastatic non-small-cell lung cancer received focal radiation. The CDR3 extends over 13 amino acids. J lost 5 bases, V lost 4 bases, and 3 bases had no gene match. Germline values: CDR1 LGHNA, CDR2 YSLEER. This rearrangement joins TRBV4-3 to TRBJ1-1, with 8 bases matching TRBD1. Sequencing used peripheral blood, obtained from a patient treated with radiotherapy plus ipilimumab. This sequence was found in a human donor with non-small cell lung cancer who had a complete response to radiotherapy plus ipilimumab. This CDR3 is CASSLDRGTEAFF. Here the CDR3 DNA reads TGCGCCAGCAGCCTAGACAGGGGAACTGAAGCTTTCTTT.